The next 4 T cell receptor beta chains were all read from a single sample in a study of metastatic and nonmetastatic thyroid tumors. Patients had received no treatment of any kind before thyroid surgery. TCRdb re-called clones via MiXCR from the PCR reads. The data show 24,000 or so clones, with approximately 20% seen just once and approximately 4.3% held by the top ten. The material sequenced was blood. These receptors were taken from a male donor with papillary thyroid cancer or a benign thyroid nodule (not recorded which). Some clones in this sample may be carry-over from other donors' samples.

This clone was detected only a few times. The J gene is TRBJ2-2, the V gene TRBV6-2 or TRBV6-3; 10 nucleotides line up with TRBD2. Germline CDR1 reads MNHEY; CDR2 reads SVGEGT. V gave up 8 bases and J gave up 7 bases; unmatched junction bases: 7. The CDR3 is 14 amino acids. DNA for the CDR3: TGTGCCAGCGCAGCGGGAGGGCCTAACGGGGAGCTGTTTTTT. This translates into CASAAGGPNGELFF.

This clone was counted many times. The chain is built from TRBV11-2 and TRBJ1-1; D is undetermined. Germline lookup yields CDR1 SGHAT and CDR2 FQNNGV. Trimming took off 5 bases at V and 1 base at J, with 8 bases between the two ends. There are 13 residues in the CDR3. CDR3: CASSPSPNTEAFF. In DNA, the CDR3 is TGTGCCAGCAGCCCTTCCCCGAACACTGAAGCTTTCTTT. Looking up the rest from reference TRBV11-2 and TRBJ1-1 gives the full variable domain: EAGVAQSPRYKIIEKRQSVAFWCNPISGHATLYWYQQILGQGPKLLIQFQNNGVVDDSQLPKDRFSAERLKGVDSTLKIQPAKLEDSAVYLCASSPSPNTEAFFGQGTRLTVV.

This clone is termed medium-sized. The chain employs TRBV24-1 and TRBJ2-3; 8 nucleotides align to TRBD1. Germline V gene data show CDR1 as KGHDR and CDR2 as SFDVKD. This CDR3 spans 17 amino acids. J was trimmed by 6 bases and V by 4 bases; bases with no gene match: 14. The CDR3 coding sequence is TGTGCCACCAGTGACTCGACCGGGACAGGCGTCAGGGATACGCAGTATTTT. Its protein product is CATSDSTGTGVRDTQYF.

Comments on this clone: One end of the junction varies from germline; a read error may be responsible. This chain connects TRBV9 to TRBJ2-1; the match to TRBD2 covers 8 bases. Germline V gene lookup returns CDR1 SGDLS and CDR2 YYNGEE. The CDR3 is 15 amino acids. The DNA of the CDR3 is TGTGCCAGCAGCGTTTCGGGGGGGCCCTTCAATGAGCATTTCTTC. This codes for CASSVSGGPFNEHFF.